The 3 T cell receptor beta chains below come from one sample, sequenced in a study of shared clonotypes between healthy human individuals. Here immunoSEQ multiplex PCR was the method, and the copy in TCRdb shows in-frame clones only, minus some. The sample carries about 1 million clones, around 76% recorded once. Sequencing input: memory CD4+ T cells sorted from blood. The subset was: CD45RA-negative fraction. Every receptor here comes from a man between 18 and 35 years old in good health.

CDR3 DNA: TGTGCCAGCAGCTTAGAAGGGGGTACGGAGACCCAGTACTTC. It codes for CASSLEGGTETQYF. The chain is built from TRBV7-2 and TRBJ2-5, with D possibly TRBD1 on 6 matching bases. CDR3 length: 14 amino acids. The V and J ends lost 1 base and 5 bases respectively, with 11 bases between them. The germline gives CDR1 SGHTA, CDR2 FQGNSA.

The chain recombines TRBV12-5 with TRBJ2-3; 8 nucleotides match TRBD2. This CDR3 contains 15 residues. The ends lost 4 bases at V and 6 bases at J; junction bases unmatched: 9. From germline, CDR1 is LGHNT and CDR2 FRNRAP. The CDR3 here is CASGSGERESDTQYF. The CDR3 DNA sequence: TGTGCTAGTGGTTCGGGAGAGCGGGAGTCGGATACGCAGTATTTT. The full variable domain, completed using reference TRBV12-5 and TRBJ2-3, is DARVTQTPRHKVTEMGQEVTMRCQPILGHNTVFWYRQTMMQGLELLAYFRNRAPLDDSGMPKDRFSAEMPDATLATLKIQPSEPRDSAVYFCASGSGERESDTQYFGPGTRLTVL.

This clone came up a few times. The chain employs TRBV25-1 and TRBJ2-5, with D uncertain. Deletions cut 1 base from V and 5 bases from J, with 8 bases between. The CDR3 runs 13 residues. Germline assignment: CDR1 MGHDK and CDR2 SYGVNS. The CDR3 protein is CASSESGWETQYF. The CDR3 bases are TGTGCCAGCAGTGAATCAGGCTGGGAGACCCAGTACTTC.